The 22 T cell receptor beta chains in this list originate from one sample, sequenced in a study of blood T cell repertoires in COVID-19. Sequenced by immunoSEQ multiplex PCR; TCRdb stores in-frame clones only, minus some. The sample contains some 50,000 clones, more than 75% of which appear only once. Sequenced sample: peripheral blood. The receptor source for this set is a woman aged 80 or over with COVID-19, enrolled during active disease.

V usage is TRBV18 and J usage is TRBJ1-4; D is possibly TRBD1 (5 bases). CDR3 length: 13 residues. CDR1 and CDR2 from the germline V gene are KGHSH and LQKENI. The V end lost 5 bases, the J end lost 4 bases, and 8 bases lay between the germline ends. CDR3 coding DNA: TGTGCCAGCTCAAGGGGAATTAATGAAAAACTGTTTTTT. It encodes CASSRGINEKLFF.

Written as DNA, the CDR3 is TGTGCCAGCAGATCAGGGGGTATGAGGGGCTACACCTTC. Amino acids: CASRSGGMRGYTF. This rearrangement joins TRBV2 to TRBJ1-2, with TRBD1 identical over 7 bases. Germline V lookup: CDR1 SNHLY, CDR2 FYNNEI. The ends lost 6 bases at V and 8 bases at J; junction bases unmatched: 9. CDR3 length: 13 amino acids.

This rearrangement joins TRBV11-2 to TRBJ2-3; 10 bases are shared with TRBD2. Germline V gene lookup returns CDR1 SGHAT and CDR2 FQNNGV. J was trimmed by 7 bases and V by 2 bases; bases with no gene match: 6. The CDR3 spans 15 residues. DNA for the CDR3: TGTGCCAGCAGCTTAACTAGCGGGATCCTCAATACGCAGTATTTT. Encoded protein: CASSLTSGILNTQYF.

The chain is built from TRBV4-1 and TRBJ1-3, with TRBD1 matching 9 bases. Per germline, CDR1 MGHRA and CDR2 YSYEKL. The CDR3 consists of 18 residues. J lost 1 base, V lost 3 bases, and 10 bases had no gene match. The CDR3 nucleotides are TGCGCCAGCAGCCATAACAGGGGGCCCAAATCATCTGGAAACACCATATATTTT. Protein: CASSHNRGPKSSGNTIYF.

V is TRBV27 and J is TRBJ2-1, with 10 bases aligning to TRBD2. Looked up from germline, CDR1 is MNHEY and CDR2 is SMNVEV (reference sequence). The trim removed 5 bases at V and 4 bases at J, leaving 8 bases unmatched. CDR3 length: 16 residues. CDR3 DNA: TGTGCCAGCAGTAGATATAGCGGGGGGCCGTACAATGAGCAGTTCTTC. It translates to CASSRYSGGPYNEQFF.

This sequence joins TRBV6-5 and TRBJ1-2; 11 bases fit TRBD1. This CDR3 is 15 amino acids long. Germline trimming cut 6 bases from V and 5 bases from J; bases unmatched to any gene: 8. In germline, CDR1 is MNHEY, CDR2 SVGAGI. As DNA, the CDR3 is TGTGCCAGCAGCTCAAGCGGACAGGGGGCTTATGGCTACACCTTC. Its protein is CASSSSGQGAYGYTF.

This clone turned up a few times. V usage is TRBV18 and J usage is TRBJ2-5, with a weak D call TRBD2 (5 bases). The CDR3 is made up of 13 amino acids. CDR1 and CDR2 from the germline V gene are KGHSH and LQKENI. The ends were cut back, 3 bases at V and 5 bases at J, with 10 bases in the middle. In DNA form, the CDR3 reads TGTGCCAGCTCACCCGGGGTAGGTGAGACCCAGTACTTC. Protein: CASSPGVGETQYF.

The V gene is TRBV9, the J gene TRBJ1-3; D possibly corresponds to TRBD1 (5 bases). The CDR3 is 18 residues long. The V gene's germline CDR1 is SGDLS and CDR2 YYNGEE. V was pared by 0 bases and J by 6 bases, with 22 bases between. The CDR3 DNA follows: TGTGCCAGCAGCGTAGGGGACTGGGATTGGGGGGACGAAAACACCATATATTTT. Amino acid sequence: CASSVGDWDWGDENTIYF.

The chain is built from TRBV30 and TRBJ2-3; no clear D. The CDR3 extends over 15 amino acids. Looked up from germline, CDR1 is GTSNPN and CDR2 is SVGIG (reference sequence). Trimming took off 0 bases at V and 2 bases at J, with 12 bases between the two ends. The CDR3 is CAWSVENLPTDTQYF. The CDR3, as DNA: TGTGCCTGGAGTGTAGAGAATTTACCCACAGATACGCAGTATTTT.

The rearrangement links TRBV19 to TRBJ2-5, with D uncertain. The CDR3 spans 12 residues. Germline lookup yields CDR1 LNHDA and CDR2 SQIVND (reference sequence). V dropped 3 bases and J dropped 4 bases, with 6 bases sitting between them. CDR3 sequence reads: CASSIDTETQYF. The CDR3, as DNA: TGTGCCAGTAGTATCGACACAGAGACCCAGTACTTC.

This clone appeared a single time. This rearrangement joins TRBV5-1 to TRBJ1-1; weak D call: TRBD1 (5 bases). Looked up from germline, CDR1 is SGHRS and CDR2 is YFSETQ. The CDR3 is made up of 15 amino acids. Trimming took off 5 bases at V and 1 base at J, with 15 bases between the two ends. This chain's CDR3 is CASSEGGGANTEAFF. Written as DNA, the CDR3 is TGCGCCAGCAGTGAGGGAGGAGGGGCGAACACTGAAGCTTTCTTT. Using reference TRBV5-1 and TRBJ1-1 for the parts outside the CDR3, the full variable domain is KAGVTQTPRYLIKTRGQQVTLSCSPISGHRSVSWYQQTPGQGLQFLFEYFSETQRNKGNFPGRFSGRQFSNSRSEMNVSTLELGDSALYLCASSEGGGANTEAFFGQGTRLTVV.

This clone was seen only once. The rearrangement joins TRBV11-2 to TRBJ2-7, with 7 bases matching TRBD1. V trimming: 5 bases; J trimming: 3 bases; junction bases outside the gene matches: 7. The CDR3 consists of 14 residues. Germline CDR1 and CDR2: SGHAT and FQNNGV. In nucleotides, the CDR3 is TGTGCCAGCAGCCAGGACAGGTTTTTCTACGAGCAGTACTTC. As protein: CASSQDRFFYEQYF.

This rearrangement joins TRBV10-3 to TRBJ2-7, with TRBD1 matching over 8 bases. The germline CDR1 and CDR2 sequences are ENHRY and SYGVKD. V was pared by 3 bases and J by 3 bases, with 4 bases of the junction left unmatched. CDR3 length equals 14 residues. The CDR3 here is CAISDQGAGYEQYF. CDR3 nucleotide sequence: TGTGCCATCAGTGATCAGGGGGCGGGCTACGAGCAGTACTTC.

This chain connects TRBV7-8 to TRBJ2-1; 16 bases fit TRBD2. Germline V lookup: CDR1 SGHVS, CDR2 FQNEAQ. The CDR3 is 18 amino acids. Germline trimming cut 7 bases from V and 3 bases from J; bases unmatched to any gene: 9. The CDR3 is CASTSGTSGRAFYNEQFF. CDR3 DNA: TGTGCCAGCACCTCCGGGACTAGCGGGAGGGCATTCTACAATGAGCAGTTCTTC.

The CDR3 coding sequence is TGCGCCAGCAGCTTGACGGCTGCTAGCTCCTACGAGCAGTACTTC. Amino acids: CASSLTAASSYEQYF. The chain joins TRBV5-1 to TRBJ2-7; D gene uncertain. V was clipped by 1 base and J by 0 bases, with 11 bases between them. The germline V gene encodes CDR1 SGHRS and CDR2 YFSETQ. CDR3 length: 15 amino acids.

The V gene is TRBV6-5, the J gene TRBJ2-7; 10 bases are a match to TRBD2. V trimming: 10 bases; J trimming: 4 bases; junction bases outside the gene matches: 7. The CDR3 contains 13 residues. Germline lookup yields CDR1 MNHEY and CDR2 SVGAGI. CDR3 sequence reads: CATTAGGVYEQYF. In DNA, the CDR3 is TGTGCCACCACAGCGGGAGGGGTGTACGAGCAGTACTTC.

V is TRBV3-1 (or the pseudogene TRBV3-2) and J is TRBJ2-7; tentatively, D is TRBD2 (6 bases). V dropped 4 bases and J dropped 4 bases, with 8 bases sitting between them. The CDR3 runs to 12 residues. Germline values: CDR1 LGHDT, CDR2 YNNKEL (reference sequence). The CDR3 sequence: CASSRTIYEQYF. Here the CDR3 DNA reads TGTGCCAGCAGCCGGACTATTTACGAGCAGTACTTC.

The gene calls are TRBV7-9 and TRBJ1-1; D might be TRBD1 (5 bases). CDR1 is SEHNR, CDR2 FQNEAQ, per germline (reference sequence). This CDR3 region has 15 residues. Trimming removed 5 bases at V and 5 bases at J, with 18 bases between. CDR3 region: CASSMGRRVRTEAFF. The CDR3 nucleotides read TGTGCCAGCAGCATGGGGCGCAGGGTGAGAACTGAAGCTTTCTTT.

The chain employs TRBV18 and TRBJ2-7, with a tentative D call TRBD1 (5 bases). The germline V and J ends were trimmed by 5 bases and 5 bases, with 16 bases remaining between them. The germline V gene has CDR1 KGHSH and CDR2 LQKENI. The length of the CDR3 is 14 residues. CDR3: CASSTRALGNEQYF. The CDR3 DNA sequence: TGTGCCAGCTCAACCAGGGCTCTGGGGAACGAGCAGTACTTC.

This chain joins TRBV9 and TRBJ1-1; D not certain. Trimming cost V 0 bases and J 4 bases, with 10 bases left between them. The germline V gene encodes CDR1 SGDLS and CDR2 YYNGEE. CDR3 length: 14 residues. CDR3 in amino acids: CASSVAPMATEAFF. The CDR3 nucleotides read TGTGCCAGCAGCGTAGCCCCCATGGCCACTGAAGCTTTCTTT.

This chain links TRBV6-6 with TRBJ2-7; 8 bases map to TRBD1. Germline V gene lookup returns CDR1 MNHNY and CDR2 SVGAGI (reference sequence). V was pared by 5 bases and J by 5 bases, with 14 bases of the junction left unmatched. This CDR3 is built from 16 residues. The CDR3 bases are TGTGCCAGCAGTAAGACCAGGGGGCAAAGGGAAGACGAGCAGTACTTC. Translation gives CASSKTRGQREDEQYF.

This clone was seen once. This CDR3 is CASSERQPQHF. The CDR3 region has the DNA TGTGCCAGCAGTGAGCGGCAGCCCCAGCATTTT. The V gene is TRBV2, the J gene TRBJ1-5; D gene ambiguous. Trimming shortened V by 3 bases and J by 7 bases, and 4 bases separated the two germline ends. The CDR3 extends over 11 amino acids. In germline, CDR1 is SNHLY, CDR2 FYNNEI.